A selection of T cell receptor beta chains follows, all from one sample in a study of T cell responses to AZD1222 COVID-19 vaccine. Data came from immunoSEQ multiplex PCR; TCRdb stores just in-frame clones and leaves some out. The data hold about 140,000 clones, with approximately 93% observed a single time. The specimen was peripheral blood, collected on day 0 of MenACWY control vaccination. The receptors originated from an adult in good health. Both conserved end residues are part of each CDR3. A D gene is named only where the DNA matches it firmly. Expanded clones get a size class; other rows say once, few or many, or leave the size out.

D | J | length | size | V | CDR3 | DNA
TRBD1 | TRBJ1-1 | 16 | once | TRBV19 | CASSIVGDRVNTEAFF | TGTGCCAGTAGTATAGTAGGGGACAGAGTGAACACTGAAGCTTTCTTT
TRBD1 | TRBJ2-7 | 14 | NA | TRBV7-6 | CASSPAGTGHEQYF | TGTGCCAGCAGCCCGGCCGGGACAGGGCACGAGCAGTACTTC
TRBD1 | TRBJ1-5 | 16 | NA | TRBV19 | CASSRTDRVSNQPQHF | TGTGCCAGTAGTAGAACTGACAGGGTTAGCAATCAGCCCCAGCATTTT
NA | TRBJ2-2 | 15 | NA | TRBV2 | CASSETGMVTGELFF | TGTGCCAGCAGTGAAACAGGAATGGTCACCGGGGAGCTGTTTTTT
NA | TRBJ2-1 | 15 | NA | TRBV9 | CASSVKEGKYNEQFF | TGTGCCAGCAGCGTTAAGGAGGGGAAGTACAATGAGCAGTTCTTC
NA | TRBJ2-1 | 16 | NA | TRBV4-1 | CASSQLVQTPYNEQFF | TGCGCCAGCAGCCAGCTTGTCCAAACCCCCTACAATGAGCAGTTCTTC
TRBD2 | TRBJ2-7 | 13 | NA | TRBV28 | CASSHSGRYEQYF | TGTGCCAGCAGTCACAGCGGGAGATACGAGCAGTACTTC
NA | TRBJ2-2 | 15 | NA | TRBV30 | CAWSVLAKYTGELFF | TGTGCCTGGAGTGTACTGGCCAAATACACCGGGGAGCTGTTTTTT
NA | TRBJ1-1 | 13 | NA | TRBV14 | CASSLTWNTEAFF | TGTGCCAGCAGCCTAACCTGGAACACTGAAGCTTTCTTT
NA | TRBJ2-1 | 15 | NA | TRBV7-9 | CASSAPWGQNNEQFF | TGTGCCAGCAGCGCCCCTTGGGGCCAAAACAATGAGCAGTTCTTC
NA | TRBJ1-4 | 12 | NA | TRBV12-3/TRBV12-4 | CASRFGSAKLFF | TGTGCCAGCAGATTCGGATCGGCAAAACTGTTTTTT
NA | TRBJ1-1 | 12 | NA | TRBV7-9 | CASSQQGLEAFF | TGTGCCAGCAGCCAACAGGGCCTTGAAGCTTTCTTT
NA | TRBJ2-1 | 15 | NA | TRBV7-3 | CASRQENIPGNEQFF | TGTGCCAGCCGCCAGGAAAACATACCCGGCAATGAGCAGTTCTTC